Sequencing of this T cell receptor beta chain was carried out in a study of vaccination effects on CD4 cells after COVID-19. Turning to this clone: Antigen specificity is unknown.

The CDR3 covers 14 residues. The V gene lost 5 bases and the J gene lost 10 bases, with 15 bases spanning the gap. From germline, CDR1 is MDHEN and CDR2 SYDVKM. Study results and limitations: Marked contraction was observed in infection-induced and vaccine-induced clones late after vaccination.

Measured with immunoSEQ multiplex PCR; TCRdb has only the in-frame clones, and not every one. Of fewer than 35,000 clones in the sample, roughly 80% were seen once. ViraFEST expansion of antigen-specific CD4+ T cells with viral peptide pools preceded sequencing. Isolation of CD4+ T cells took place after about ten days of culture. Every participant took two doses of the BNT162b2 or mRNA-1273 vaccine. Wells each received 1.8 million or so PBMC, cultured with about 9.3 IU/ml IL-2 and roughly 9.8 ug/ml peptides. The rearrangement joins TRBV28 to TRBJ1-6; D remains unclear. This clonotype originated in a human donor who received a COVID-19 vaccine. Some clones in this sample may be carry-over from other donors' samples. Sequencing was performed on CD4+ T cells from PBMCs cultured with SARS-CoV-2 spike peptides, taken after COVID-19 vaccination. CDR3 residues: CASSAIGLRSPLHF. Here the CDR3 DNA reads TGTGCCAGCAGTGCTATAGGGTTGCGGTCACCCCTCCACTTT.